This TCR beta chain is drawn from a study of cytomegalovirus exposure and HLA in healthy donors. The germline CDR1 and CDR2 sequences are SGHRS and YFSETQ. V gave up 3 bases and J gave up 6 bases, with 12 bases separating them. The CDR3 covers 13 residues. 60 Vbeta and 13 Jbeta primers were used in PCR. Sequenced by immunoSEQ multiplex PCR; TCRdb stores in-frame clones only, minus some. Of fewer than 300,000 clones detected, about four fifths appear once; the ten largest clones hold about 0.3%. This clonotype was sampled from a girl aged 2 to 9 in good health and CMV-seronegative. The sequenced sample consisted of PBMCs. The chain joins TRBV5-1 to TRBJ1-1; no reliable D call. This chain's CDR3 is CASSYRDIAEAFF. CDR3 DNA sequence: TGCGCCAGCAGCTATCGGGATATCGCTGAAGCTTTCTTT. The full variable domain, its missing parts supplied by reference TRBV5-1 and TRBJ1-1, is KAGVTQTPRYLIKTRGQQVTLSCSPISGHRSVSWYQQTPGQGLQFLFEYFSETQRNKGNFPGRFSGRQFSNSRSEMNVSTLELGDSALYLCASSYRDIAEAFFGQGTRLTVV.